Listed below are T cell receptor beta chains from one sample, sequenced in a study of blood T cell repertoires in COVID-19. Produced via immunoSEQ multiplex PCR; TCRdb's table is partial and in-frame only. The sample consists of about 200,000 clones, roughly 88% of them appearing once. Sequenced: peripheral blood. The receptors shown here come from a human donor with active or convalescent COVID-19. The donor label of this sample is uncertain. CDR3s include the opening cysteine and the closing phenylalanine or tryptophan. The order of the fields is V gene, D gene, clone size, J gene, CDR3 DNA, CDR3 protein. D genes are given only for firm matches. A clone size is listed for some rows: how often the clone was seen (once, few, many), or a class if it is expanded.

v_call: TRBV7-8
d_call: NA
clone_size: NA
j_call: TRBJ1-1
cdr3_nt: TGTGCCAGCATCCAGGGGCTGGACACTGAAGCTTTCTTT
cdr3_aa: CASIQGLDTEAFF

v_call: TRBV10-3
d_call: TRBD1
clone_size: NA
j_call: TRBJ2-5
cdr3_nt: TGTGCCATCAACCCGGGACAGGGGGTGCAAGAGACCCAGTACTTC
cdr3_aa: CAINPGQGVQETQYF

v_call: TRBV7-2
d_call: NA
clone_size: NA
j_call: TRBJ2-2
cdr3_nt: TGTGCCAGCAGCTTGGAAGAGGGGGAGAACACCGGGGAGCTGTTTTTT
cdr3_aa: CASSLEEGENTGELFF

v_call: TRBV10-3
d_call: TRBD2
clone_size: few
j_call: TRBJ2-7
cdr3_nt: TGTGCCATCAGTGCTAGCGGGAGGGCCGAGCAGTACTTC
cdr3_aa: CAISASGRAEQYF

v_call: TRBV6-1
d_call: NA
clone_size: NA
j_call: TRBJ2-1
cdr3_nt: TGTGCCAGCAGTGAACGAGGAGATGAGCAGTTCTTC
cdr3_aa: CASSERGDEQFF

v_call: TRBV7-8
d_call: TRBD1
clone_size: NA
j_call: TRBJ1-1
cdr3_nt: TGTGCCAGCAGCGAGGGGGCAGGGAACACTGAAGCTTTCTTT
cdr3_aa: CASSEGAGNTEAFF

v_call: TRBV20-1
d_call: NA
clone_size: NA
j_call: TRBJ1-2
cdr3_nt: TGCAGTGCTTCAGGGATAGGGGGCTACACCTTC
cdr3_aa: CSASGIGGYTF

v_call: TRBV7-9
d_call: TRBD2
clone_size: NA
j_call: TRBJ2-7
cdr3_nt: TGTGCCAGCAGCCGCGGCGGGGGGGGCGACAGAGCGTACGAGCAGTACTTC
cdr3_aa: CASSRGGGGDRAYEQYF

v_call: TRBV1
d_call: NA
clone_size: NA
j_call: TRBJ2-7
cdr3_nt: TGCACCAGCAGCCAAGATTGGCGGGAGGGCAGCTACGAGCAGTACTTC
cdr3_aa: CTSSQDWREGSYEQYF

v_call: TRBV6-2/TRBV6-3
d_call: TRBD1
clone_size: NA
j_call: TRBJ1-5
cdr3_nt: TGTGCCAGCAGTTACTCGACAGGGGCTCAGCCCCAGCATTTT
cdr3_aa: CASSYSTGAQPQHF

v_call: TRBV27
d_call: NA
clone_size: NA
j_call: TRBJ1-1
cdr3_nt: TGTGCCAGCATGGGCAGGGTGGCCGACACTGAAGCTTTCTTT
cdr3_aa: CASMGRVADTEAFF

v_call: TRBV7-3
d_call: NA
clone_size: NA
j_call: TRBJ1-2
cdr3_nt: TGTGCCAGCAGGTTAAGTAGGCGGGGGAATGGCTACACCTTC
cdr3_aa: CASRLSRRGNGYTF

v_call: TRBV7-2
d_call: TRBD2
clone_size: NA
j_call: TRBJ2-1
cdr3_nt: TGTGCCAGCAGCTTTAGCGGGGGTTCCTGGGATGAGCAGTTCTTC
cdr3_aa: CASSFSGGSWDEQFF

v_call: TRBV5-4
d_call: NA
clone_size: few
j_call: TRBJ1-4
cdr3_nt: TGTGCCAGCAGCTCGGGGCCTCTAGCGGGAGTTGAAAAACTGTTTTTT
cdr3_aa: CASSSGPLAGVEKLFF

v_call: TRBV11-3
d_call: NA
clone_size: NA
j_call: TRBJ2-7
cdr3_nt: TGTGCCAGCAGCTTAGAAGGGGAACAGTCCTACGAGCAGTACTTC
cdr3_aa: CASSLEGEQSYEQYF

v_call: TRBV5-1
d_call: NA
clone_size: NA
j_call: TRBJ1-2
cdr3_nt: TGCGCCAGCAGCCTGTTGCTTGCGGGGCTGGACTACACCTTC
cdr3_aa: CASSLLLAGLDYTF

v_call: TRBV6-5
d_call: TRBD2
clone_size: NA
j_call: TRBJ2-3
cdr3_nt: TGTGCCAGCAGACAGAGCGGGGTGTTCACAGATACGCAGTATTTT
cdr3_aa: CASRQSGVFTDTQYF

v_call: TRBV11-2
d_call: TRBD1
clone_size: NA
j_call: TRBJ2-7
cdr3_nt: TGTGCCAGCAGAAATACCGGGACAGGGACCTACGAGCAGTACTTC
cdr3_aa: CASRNTGTGTYEQYF

v_call: TRBV5-5
d_call: TRBD2
clone_size: NA
j_call: TRBJ2-3
cdr3_nt: TGTGCCAGCAGCTTGACCCAGACTAGCGGGAGGTCAGATACGCAGTATTTT
cdr3_aa: CASSLTQTSGRSDTQYF

v_call: TRBV19
d_call: TRBD1
clone_size: NA
j_call: TRBJ1-2
cdr3_nt: TGTGCCAGTAGAGGGACAGCTTCCTATGGCTACACCTTC
cdr3_aa: CASRGTASYGYTF

v_call: TRBV3-1/TRBV3-2
d_call: TRBD1
clone_size: NA
j_call: TRBJ2-1
cdr3_nt: TGTGCCAGCAGCCCCCGGGACAGTCGGAATGAGCAGTTCTTC
cdr3_aa: CASSPRDSRNEQFF

v_call: TRBV11-1
d_call: NA
clone_size: NA
j_call: TRBJ2-7
cdr3_nt: TGTGCCAGCAGCTCGGGGAGGTCCTACGAGCAGTACTTC
cdr3_aa: CASSSGRSYEQYF